This record covers a single T cell receptor (beta chain). This sample was included in a study of cytomegalovirus exposure and HLA in healthy donors. The study ran its PCR with 60 Vbeta and 13 Jbeta primers. The protocol was immunoSEQ multiplex PCR, while the TCRdb copy is restricted to in-frame clones and leaves out a portion. The sample holds approximately 190,000 clones, 75% to 90% seen once. The CDR3 has 16 amino acids. Germline CDR1 reads MNHNS; CDR2 reads SASEGT. Material: PBMCs. The sequence came from a boy aged 2 to 10 in good health and CMV-seronegative. The rearrangement joins TRBV6-1 to TRBJ2-5; a weak D match, TRBD1 (6 bases). The J call may not be correct, given that the DNA end is closer to TRBJ2-7. DNA of the CDR3: TGTGCCAGCAGTGAGGGGGTGGGGGCCTCCACCTACGAGCAGTACTTC. This sequence encodes CASSEGVGASTYEQYF.